Sequencing of this TCR beta chain was carried out in a study of immune cell composition in non-small cell lung cancer. Background on the study: Lung adenocarcinoma or squamous carcinoma made up most tumours.

The CDR3 is made up of 15 amino acids. Germline assignment: CDR1 SEHNR and CDR2 FQNEAQ (reference sequence). Trimming took 1 base from V and 3 from J, leaving 12 bases between them. Comment on this clone: Its matching antigen is unknown.

Using immunoSEQ multiplex PCR, the repertoire was profiled, and TCRdb retains in-frame clones only, with some absent. Of 5,000 or so clones listed, over 65% are singletons. Notes on the study in general: Roughly 75% of squamous and around 34% of adenocarcinoma cases had tumour-associated clones >0.5%.

This clonotype was obtained from a human donor with non-small cell lung cancer. J is TRBJ1-1 and V is TRBV7-9, with a possible D match to TRBD1 (5 bases). The specimen sequenced was lung tumor tissue. CDR3 sequence (DNA): TGTGCCAGCAGCTTAGACTGGGTGGGGCACACTGAAGCTTTCTTT. Its translation is CASSLDWVGHTEAFF.